This TCR beta chain was sequenced in a study of OX40 agonist ivuxolimab in advanced cancers. Peripheral blood came from all dose cohorts at three timepoints. Method: immunoSEQ multiplex PCR; TCRdb's copy keeps in-frame clones and lacks some. Of over 65,000 clones listed, roughly 86% are singletons. The specimen comprised CD4+ or CD8+ T cells sorted from blood, sampled in a trial of the OX40 agonist ivuxolimab. This clonotype originated in an adult with an advanced solid tumor such as melanoma, head and neck, liver or kidney cancer.

The CDR3 loop is CASSLYQGANSGNTIYF. CDR3 nucleotides: TGTGCCAGCAGCTTATACCAGGGGGCCAACTCTGGAAACACCATATATTTT. V is TRBV7-6 and J is TRBJ1-3; TRBD1 matches at 8 bases. CDR1 and CDR2 from the germline V gene are SGHVS and FNYEAQ. Losses at the gene ends were 2 bases for V and 0 bases for J; bases not matched to a gene: 6. The CDR3 contains 17 residues.